These 22 T cell receptor beta chains were all obtained from the same sample, sequenced in a study of cytomegalovirus exposure and HLA in healthy donors listed by TCRdb under 2017. Libraries were prepared through the immunoSEQ multiplex PCR assay. For the multiplex PCR, a mixture combining 60 forward primers for TCR Vbeta segments and 13 reverse primers for TCR Jbeta segments was used. The table was pulled from immuneACCESS by TCRdb, which kept in-frame rearrangements only. Such tables lose some clones; where checked, under half of the loss comes from unresolved V genes, and the rest has no known cause. Recorded for this sample are 100,000 to 130,000 clones; approximately 73% of them occurred a single time. The top ten hold 7.8% of the sample. Sequencing was performed on PBMCs. The receptor set was obtained from a man aged 25 to 40 in good health and CMV-seronegative.

CDR3 coding DNA: TGTGCCAGCAGTTTATTTCAGGGGGCAAGAGAGCAGTACTTC. Translating gives CASSLFQGAREQYF. The rearrangement uses TRBV28 and TRBJ2-7, with 8 bases aligning to TRBD1. Germline V lookup: CDR1 MDHEN, CDR2 SYDVKM. Trimming at V came to 1 base and at J to 7 bases, leaving 6 bases not matched to a gene. The CDR3 has 14 amino acids.

This chain connects TRBV6-4 to TRBJ2-1, with a possible D match to TRBD2 (6 bases). Germline CDR1 and CDR2: MRHNA and SNTAGT. The length of the CDR3 is 15 residues. V was trimmed by 3 bases and J by 4 bases, leaving 13 bases between them. DNA for the CDR3: TGTGCCAGCAGTGAAGTGTTCGGGGGATACAATGAGCAGTTCTTC. It translates to CASSEVFGGYNEQFF.

The rearrangement joins TRBV6-1 to TRBJ2-1; 13 nucleotides match TRBD2. The germline CDR1 and CDR2 sequences are MNHNS and SASEGT. With 3 bases clipped from V and 0 bases from J, the junction kept 5 bases outside the gene matches. The length of the CDR3 is 18 residues. In DNA form, the CDR3 reads TGTGCCAGCAGTGATGAGACTAGCGGGAGGTTCTCCTACAATGAGCAGTTCTTC. Translating it yields CASSDETSGRFSYNEQFF.

As for this clone: The junction and the germline gene differ at one end; a read error may be behind it. The chain combines TRBV6-1 with TRBJ1-2, with 7 bases matching TRBD1. The CDR3 spans 17 residues. CDR1 MNHNS and CDR2 SASEGT come from the germline V gene. In nucleotides, the CDR3 is TGTGCCATCAGTGAGTCATTAATTGTAAGGGGGCCGGATGGCTACACCTTC. Encoded protein: CAISESLIVRGPDGYTF.

The chain has TRBV29-1 and TRBJ2-7; D unresolved. CDR1 is SQVTM, CDR2 ANQGSEA, per germline. The CDR3 consists of 16 residues. Trimming cost V 2 bases and J 0 bases, with 17 bases left between them. The CDR3 reads CSVEIFGGWSSYEQYF. The CDR3 DNA is TGCAGCGTTGAAATCTTTGGCGGCTGGAGCTCCTACGAGCAGTACTTC.

V gene TRBV7-9 combines with J gene TRBJ2-2; D not resolved. Trimming removed 5 bases from V and 0 bases from J, with 16 bases in between. The CDR3 has 17 residues. Germline values: CDR1 SEHNR, CDR2 FQNEAQ (reference sequence). CDR3: CASSPGTEHTNTGELFF. The CDR3 bases are TGTGCCAGCAGCCCAGGAACCGAGCATACGAACACCGGGGAGCTGTTTTTT.

As concerns this clone: No DNA is shown, since the ends of the CDR3 on it are uncertain; the CDR3 is the one TCRdb lists. The rearrangement uses TRBV21-1 and TRBJ1-5; the table's D call, TRBD1, was not checked against the DNA. TRBV21-1 is a pseudogene locus. The CDR3 has 18 residues if both end residues are counted. CDR3 region: CASSKGVGGGNGNQPQHF.

The CDR3 DNA reads as TGCAGCGTTGAAGACAGCTACAATGAGCAGTTCTTC. This translates into CSVEDSYNEQFF. The chain carries TRBV29-1 and TRBJ2-1; D is unresolved. V gave up 0 bases and J gave up 3 bases, with 3 bases separating them. The CDR3 totals 12 residues. Germline CDR1 reads SQVTM; CDR2 reads ANQGSEA.

The table lists this clone with a count of one. V is TRBV12-5 and J is TRBJ2-1; 10 bases match TRBD2. V trimming: 4 bases; J trimming: 4 bases; junction bases outside the gene matches: 4. Germline assignment: CDR1 LGHNT and CDR2 FRNRAP. The CDR3 sequence is 15 residues long. In DNA form, the CDR3 reads TGTGCTAGTGGTTACACGACTAGCGGGTACAATGAGCAGTTCTTC. Translation: CASGYTTSGYNEQFF.

The gene calls are TRBV28 and TRBJ2-7, with a tentative D call TRBD1 (6 bases). CDR3 size: 15 residues. The V end was cut by 3 bases, the J end by 2 bases, with 14 bases between. Germline CDR1 MDHEN, CDR2 SYDVKM. CDR3 bases: TGTGCCAGCAGTTTTCAGGGGAATATGGCCTACGAGCAGTACTTC. It specifies CASSFQGNMAYEQYF.

The chain uses TRBV5-1 and TRBJ2-7; 12 nucleotides match TRBD2. The CDR3 is 21 amino acids. V gave up 2 bases and J gave up 7 bases; unmatched junction bases: 25. In germline, CDR1 is SGHRS, CDR2 YFSETQ. In nucleotides, the CDR3 is TGCGCCAGCAGCTTCCGGGACAGGGTTTCTAGCGGGAGGGCCCGTGATGGAGAGCAGTACTTC. This gives the protein CASSFRDRVSSGRARDGEQYF. Together with reference TRBV5-1 and TRBJ2-7, the CDR3 gives the full variable domain: KAGVTQTPRYLIKTRGQQVTLSCSPISGHRSVSWYQQTPGQGLQFLFEYFSETQRNKGNFPGRFSGRQFSNSRSEMNVSTLELGDSALYLCASSFRDRVSSGRARDGEQYFGPGTRLTVT.

The chain has TRBV20-1 and TRBJ2-1, with a possible D match to TRBD2 (6 bases). Germline V gene lookup returns CDR1 DFQATT and CDR2 SNEGSKA (reference sequence). The CDR3 runs to 11 residues. V dropped 5 bases and J dropped 13 bases, with 15 bases sitting between them. The CDR3 sequence is CSAEEGREQFF. The CDR3 DNA follows: TGCAGTGCTGAGGAGGGGCGGGAACAGTTCTTC.

This chain links TRBV7-9 with TRBJ2-7, with a tentative D call TRBD2 (6 bases). Trimming took 5 bases from V and 3 from J, leaving 17 bases between them. This CDR3 comprises 15 residues. Germline V CDR1 and CDR2: SEHNR, FQNEAQ (reference sequence). Written as DNA, the CDR3 is TGTGCCAGCAGCACTCGGTCGGGCGGGGACTACGAGCAGTACTTC. This codes for CASSTRSGGDYEQYF.

The chain joins TRBV5-4 to TRBJ1-6; 8 nucleotides match TRBD1. Germline lookup yields CDR1 SGHNT and CDR2 YYREEE (reference sequence). Unmatched junction bases numbered 6, after V lost 4 bases and J lost 0 bases. The CDR3 loop spans 17 amino acids. The CDR3 protein is CASSLRQGSSYNSPLHF. The CDR3 nucleotides read TGTGCCAGCAGCCTACGACAGGGGAGCTCCTATAATTCACCCCTCCACTTT.

The V and J genes are TRBV10-3 and TRBJ1-5, with 7 positions matching TRBD1. With V trimmed by 0 bases and J by 2 bases, 1 base remained unmatched. From germline, CDR1 is ENHRY and CDR2 SYGVKD. This CDR3 is 15 amino acids long. The CDR3 spells CAISESGTGNQPQHF. CDR3 nucleotide sequence: TGTGCCATCAGTGAGTCGGGGACAGGCAATCAGCCCCAGCATTTT.

The chain carries TRBV5-1 and TRBJ2-7; tentatively, D is TRBD1 (6 bases). CDR3 size: 15 residues. Per germline, CDR1 SGHRS and CDR2 YFSETQ. V lost 4 bases, J lost 4 bases, and 18 bases lay in between. CDR3 sequence: CASSGGTSFTYEQYF. CDR3 in DNA: TGCGCCAGCAGCGGTGGGACATCCTTCACGTACGAGCAGTACTTC.

This clone has more than one count but fewer than ten. DNA for the CDR3: TGTGCCAGCAGCTTGAAGGGGTACGAGCAGTACTTC. This codes for CASSLKGYEQYF. The chain carries TRBV5-6 and TRBJ2-7; weak D call: TRBD1 (5 bases). The CDR3 has 12 residues. Germline CDR1 reads SGHDT; CDR2 reads YYEEEE. Trimming pared 1 base from V and 4 bases from J, leaving 6 bases between.

This chain connects TRBV28 to TRBJ2-7, with D possibly TRBD1 on 5 matching bases. V dropped 8 bases and J dropped 3 bases, with 14 bases sitting between them. This CDR3 spans 13 amino acids. CDR1 and CDR2 (germline): MDHEN, SYDVKM. CDR3: CASLRAGHYEQYF. The CDR3 DNA follows: TGTGCCAGCCTCCGGGCAGGGCACTACGAGCAGTACTTC.

The CDR3 sequence is CASRGGLEIGEQFF. The CDR3 nucleotides read TGCGCCAGCAGGGGGGGACTAGAGATTGGTGAGCAGTTCTTC. V and J are TRBV10-2 and TRBJ2-1; 8 bases match TRBD2. V lost 6 bases and J lost 9; bases outside the gene matches: 10. The CDR3 spans 14 residues. Germline lookup yields CDR1 WSHSY and CDR2 SAAADI.

V gene TRBV29-1 combines with J gene TRBJ2-7; 7 bases align to TRBD2. Germline assignment: CDR1 SQVTM and CDR2 ANQGSEA. Trimming removed 6 bases from V and 2 bases from J; junction bases left unmatched: 1. This CDR3 comprises 11 residues. CDR3 DNA sequence: TGCAGCGTGGGGGGGGCCTACGAGCAGTACTTC. Residues: CSVGGAYEQYF.

This clone was counted between two and nine times. The genes are TRBV29-1 and TRBJ1-2; 9 bases are shared with TRBD1. The CDR3 sequence is 14 residues long. Looked up from germline, CDR1 is SQVTM and CDR2 is ANQGSEA. V was pared by 6 bases and J by 0 bases, with 5 bases of the junction left unmatched. CDR3 sequence reads: CSVLRQGANYGYTF. CDR3 nucleotides: TGCAGCGTGTTACGACAGGGGGCTAACTATGGCTACACCTTC.

This chain links TRBV28 with TRBJ1-2; D not resolved. Germline-derived CDR1 and CDR2 are MDHEN and SYDVKM. Deletions cut 2 bases from V and 6 bases from J, with 10 bases between. This CDR3 is 13 amino acids long. CDR3 sequence reads: CASSLKRVHGYTF. CDR3 sequence (DNA): TGTGCCAGCAGTTTAAAGAGAGTCCATGGCTACACCTTC.